What follows are 16 T cell receptor beta chains derived from one specimen sequenced in a study of tumor-infiltrating lymphocytes in primary liver carcinoma. Unsorted whole blood served as the source of blood RNA, and germline DNA was extracted as well. With around 500 ng total RNA as template and a constant-region primer, TCR beta cDNA was made. Generation of the TCR beta libraries relied on three nested multiplex PCR rounds using slightly modified ARM-PCR. Each of the first two PCR rounds ran approximately 10 cycles with TRBV1-TRBV30 forward and C-beta reverse primers. TCRdb independently ran MiXCR on the multiplex PCR reads; one entry per CDR3 protein. This repertoire shows about 300,000 distinct CDR3 sequences, about 62% found once; its top ten account for more than 8.5%. Sequencing input: peripheral blood. These receptors all stem from a man in his forties with primary liver carcinoma and hepatitis B virus infection.

About this clonotype: The CDR3 end shows no conserved phenylalanine or tryptophan, and so a read error is likely. This chain connects TRBV5-1 to TRBJ2-1; no clear D. This CDR3 is built from 14 residues. V lost 0 bases to trimming and J lost 7 bases, with 11 bases between them. CDR1 is SGHRS and CDR2 is YFSETQ in the germline V gene. The CDR3 DNA follows: TGCGCCAGCAGCTTGGGGTCCCTTGGGAATGAGCAGTTCCTC. This codes for CASSLGSLGNEQFL.

With regard to this clonotype: A much larger clone differs from this one at a single base, so this may be a read error. The chain recombines TRBV4-1 with TRBJ2-5; tentative D call: TRBD1 (7 bases). CDR1 is MGHRA, CDR2 YSYEKL, per germline. The CDR3 has 16 residues. CDR3 region: CVSSPQGEAYQETQYF. For the CDR3, the DNA is TGCGTCAGCAGCCCTCAGGGGGAGGCGTACCAAGAGACCCAGTACTTC.

This clonotype occurred many times. V is TRBV4-2 and J is TRBJ2-2; D unresolved. CDR1 is LGHNA, CDR2 YNFKEQ, per germline. The V and J ends lost 0 bases and 2 bases respectively, with 13 bases between them. The CDR3 length is 17 residues. CDR3 in amino acids: CASSQESRSVNTGELFF. CDR3 DNA sequence: TGTGCCAGCAGCCAAGAATCGCGCAGCGTTAACACCGGGGAGCTGTTTTTT.

Details on this clonotype: Just one base apart from a much larger clone, this may be a read error. V and J are TRBV6-2 or TRBV6-3 and TRBJ1-2; D is undetermined. CDR3 length equals 12 residues. CDR1 MNHEY and CDR2 SVGEGT come from the germline V gene. The DNA of the CDR3 is TGTGACAGCACCTACGGGGAGTATGGCTACACCTTC. It encodes CDSTYGEYGYTF.

The chain is built from TRBV24-1 and TRBJ2-1; D not resolved. The V gene's germline CDR1 is KGHDR and CDR2 SFDVKD. The CDR3 runs 11 residues. Trimming left V 4 bases short and J 15 bases short, with 12 bases between. The CDR3 spells CATSDSVNLFF. DNA for the CDR3: TGTGCCACCAGTGACTCCGTAAATTTGTTCTTC.

The J gene is TRBJ2-2, the V gene TRBV28; 9 bases match TRBD2. The V gene's germline CDR1 is MDHEN and CDR2 SYDVKM. This CDR3 region has 16 residues. With V trimmed by 6 bases and J by 7 bases, 12 bases remained unmatched. CDR3 amino acids: CASRPPTSGSIGELFF. The CDR3 DNA is TGTGCCAGCAGACCCCCGACTAGCGGTTCGATCGGGGAGCTGTTTTTT. Full variable domain (outside the CDR3, taken from reference TRBV28 and TRBJ2-2): DVKVTQSSRYLVKRTGEKVFLECVQDMDHENMFWYRQDPGLGLRLIYFSYDVKMKEKGDIPEGYSVSREKKERFSLILESASTNQTSMYLCASRPPTSGSIGELFFGEGSRLTVL.

About this clonotype itself: This clone may be a read error of a much larger clone one base away. The chain combines TRBV5-4 with TRBJ2-5, with unresolved D. With 6 bases removed from V and 2 bases from J, the gap between germline ends came to 8 bases. The germline V gene encodes CDR1 SGHNT and CDR2 YYREEE (reference sequence). The CDR3 loop spans 12 amino acids. CDR3 coding DNA: TGTGCCAGCATAACCTCTCAAGAGACCCAGTACTTC. Its translation: CASITSQETQYF.

This clonotype was seen repeatedly, ten times or more. The rearrangement links TRBV12-3 or TRBV12-4 to TRBJ2-7; tentatively, D is TRBD1 or TRBD2 (7 bases each). The ends were cut back, 5 bases at V and 7 bases at J, with 15 bases in the middle. CDR3 length equals 13 residues. The CDR3 loop reads CASSQGGISEQYF. CDR3 coding DNA: TGTGCCAGCAGTCAGGGGGGGATTTCGGAGCAGTACTTC.

A word on this clonotype: A much bigger clone sits one base away, suggesting this may be a read error. The V call is TRBV4-3, the J call TRBJ2-3; TRBD1 might be the D (5 bases). The CDR3 is made up of 14 amino acids. The V gene's germline CDR1 is LGHNA and CDR2 YSLEER. CDR3 coding DNA: TGCGCCGGCAGCCAAGATGAAGGGGCAGATACGCAGTATTTT. It encodes CAGSQDEGADTQYF.

CDR3 in amino acids: CASNFLSSGRPEQFF. The CDR3, as DNA: TGTGCCAGCAACTTCCTGTCTAGCGGGAGGCCTGAGCAGTTCTTC. The chain couples TRBV5-6 to TRBJ2-1; 11 bases are shared with TRBD2. CDR1 and CDR2 from the germline V gene are SGHDT and YYEEEE. The CDR3 runs 15 residues. V shed 6 bases, J shed 9 bases, and the junction held 11 bases outside the gene matches.

Comment on this clonotype: A much larger clone lies one base from this, so it may be a read error. Because the CDR3 is missing its conserved closing phenylalanine or tryptophan, this is likely a read error. The chain couples TRBV11-2 to TRBJ2-7; D possibly corresponds to TRBD1 (6 bases). V dropped 1 base and J dropped 6 bases, with 10 bases sitting between them. The germline V gene encodes CDR1 SGHAT and CDR2 FQNNGV. This CDR3 is built from 13 residues. CDR3 loop: CASSLGTVGEQYL. CDR3 sequence (DNA): TGTGCCAGCAGCTTAGGGACAGTGGGCGAGCAGTACCTC.

There are many counts of this clonotype. The chain employs TRBV4-3 and TRBJ1-3; a weak D match, TRBD1 (5 bases). There are 14 residues in the CDR3. In germline, CDR1 is LGHNA, CDR2 YSLEER. Between the trimmed V and J ends, which lost 0 bases and 5 bases, there was a span of 8 bases. This CDR3 is CASSQEAGRNTIYF. The CDR3 DNA reads TGCGCCAGCAGCCAAGAGGCAGGGCGAAACACCATATATTTT.

This clonotype has more than one count but fewer than ten. The genes are TRBV28 and TRBJ1-4; D perhaps matches TRBD1 (6 bases). The germline CDR1 and CDR2 sequences are MDHEN and SYDVKM. Deletions cut 6 bases from V and 1 base from J, with 9 bases between. The CDR3 spans 14 residues. CDR3 loop: CASSRGRTNEKLFF. The CDR3 region has the DNA TGTGCCAGCAGCAGGGGTCGAACTAATGAAAAACTGTTTTTT.

For this clonotype: A much more abundant neighbour one base away suggests this may be a read error. This chain links TRBV29-1 with TRBJ1-2; D gene ambiguous. V was pared by 5 bases and J by 1 base, with 8 bases between. The CDR3 totals 12 residues. CDR1 SQVTM and CDR2 ANQGSEA come from the germline V gene. In DNA, the CDR3 is TGCAGCGTTTCAGTAGTTAACTATGGCTACACCTTC. It is translated as CSVSVVNYGYTF. Full variable domain (outside the CDR3, taken from reference TRBV29-1 and TRBJ1-2): SAVISQKPSRDICQRGTSLTIQCQVDSQVTMMFWYRQQPGQSLTLIATANQGSEATYESGFVIDKFPISRPNLTFSTLTVSNMSPEDSSIYLCSVSVVNYGYTFGSGTRLTVV.

This clonotype was seen only a few times. The rearrangement links TRBV5-4 to TRBJ1-4; TRBD1 agrees at 8 bases. V shed 1 base and J 7 bases; nucleotides not matched to a gene: 6. Germline V CDR1 and CDR2: SGHNT, YYREEE (reference sequence). This CDR3 contains 15 residues. Here the CDR3 reads CASSLKQQGGEKLFF. CDR3 DNA sequence: TGTGCCAGCAGCTTGAAACAACAGGGGGGTGAAAAACTGTTTTTT.

The table lists this clonotype with many counts. This chain connects TRBV4-2 to TRBJ2-2; no clear D. The V end was cut by 7 bases, the J end by 1 base, with 10 bases between. The CDR3 runs 14 residues. Germline assignment: CDR1 LGHNA and CDR2 YNFKEQ. The CDR3 reads CASTRGGNTGELFF. Written as DNA, the CDR3 is TGTGCCAGCACCCGCGGCGGGAACACCGGGGAGCTGTTTTTT.